Listed below are T cell receptor beta chains from one sample, sequenced in a study of cytomegalovirus exposure and HLA in healthy donors. Assay used: immunoSEQ multiplex PCR; TCRdb lists only in-frame clones, some missing. The data contain approximately 150,000 clones, 68% of them singletons. Source material: PBMCs. These receptors all stem from a woman aged 40 to 50 in good health and CMV-seropositive. Both conserved end residues are trimmed from each CDR3. Clone size is not always given. Where it is, it says once, few, many or a class for expanded clones.

v_call	clone_size	j_call	cdr3_aa
TRBV7-9	once	TRBJ2-7	SSSFVGLAREQY
TRBV19	few	TRBJ1-6	ASSTPGQGWNSPLH
TRBV19	NA	TRBJ1-2	ASRDRGYYGYT
TRBV2	NA	TRBJ2-7	ATKRETHEQY
TRBV9	NA	TRBJ2-3	ASSVSLGTSADTQY
TRBV28	NA	TRBJ2-7	ASSLQAGAYEQY
TRBV19	NA	TRBJ2-7	ASSMGRIAYEQY
TRBV28	NA	TRBJ1-2	ASSLGRGNGYGYT
TRBV11-3	NA	TRBJ2-7	ASSQSGTAYEQY
TRBV5-4	once	TRBJ1-1	ASSPDGGGAF
TRBV18	NA	TRBJ2-3	ASSPPLGLGGDTQY
TRBV7-2	NA	TRBJ2-6	ASSLEGAAGANVLT
TRBV7-9	few	TRBJ2-1	ASSSMWADEQF
TRBV7-9	few	TRBJ2-1	ASSPRDRGNNEQF
TRBV6-5	NA	TRBJ2-5	ASSYSWGQVGETQY
TRBV6-5	NA	TRBJ2-2	ATYPGSNTGELF
TRBV5-1	NA	TRBJ1-5	ASSFAGPGQPQH
TRBV7-9	few	TRBJ2-3	ASTSGGTDTQY
TRBV2	NA	TRBJ1-5	ASSELRVAGQPQH
TRBV5-1	once	TRBJ2-5	ASSLGPTDQETQY
TRBV13	NA	TRBJ2-2	ASSLGLAETGELF
TRBV10-3	NA	TRBJ1-1	AISRTVGTEAF
TRBV29-1	NA	TRBJ2-2	SVPGQGTGELF
TRBV5-1	few	TRBJ1-2	ASSLDSGLFYGYT
TRBV7-2	NA	TRBJ2-2	ASSPSRVNTGELF
TRBV19	NA	TRBJ2-7	ASSMTGSSYEQY
TRBV4-2	NA	TRBJ1-3	ASSQAPGGAGNTIY
TRBV5-1	NA	TRBJ2-1	ASSLGQANEQF